This TCR beta chain originates from a study of T cell responses to AZD1222 COVID-19 vaccine. General study points: Most donors were white British and more were female, and clonal diversity was possibly underestimated. Regions left unmutated in variants are reportedly the target of nearly half of spike-specific TCRs.

Germline CDR1 and CDR2: SQVTM and ANQGSEA. V shed 6 bases and J shed 10 bases, with 12 bases lying between them. The CDR3 consists of 11 residues. About this clone itself: As yet, its antigen is unknown.

Assay used: immunoSEQ multiplex PCR; TCRdb lists only in-frame clones, some missing. The sample lists 90,000 to 110,000 clones, over 80% occurring once. The chain uses TRBV29-1 and TRBJ1-4; no clear D. The sequences come from peripheral blood, collected on day 0 of AZD1222 vaccination. This receptor was identified in an adult in good health. The CDR3 region is CSVGRFGKLFF. CDR3 DNA sequence: TGCAGCGTAGGCAGGTTCGGAAAACTGTTTTTT.